The source of this T cell receptor beta chain is a study of cytomegalovirus exposure and HLA in healthy donors (dated by TCRdb to about 2017). About the full investigation: A later analysis indicated that the roughly 130 validation repertoires were generated on the platform also employed for the 600 to 750 repertoires of the first cohort. The aim of the study was to test whether cataloging public T cell receptors could identify signatures of past pathogen exposure. Along with the roughly 700-subject first cohort, a separate validation cohort of 120 different subjects was used. To predict cytomegalovirus infection status, the study brought together high-throughput TCR immunosequencing, statistical association of individual TCRs with disease status, and machine learning. The research as a whole found: The classifier was reported to diagnose cytomegalovirus status with high specificity and sensitivity in both the original cohort and the validation cohort. In the study, approximately 160 TCR beta chains were listed as associated with cytomegalovirus. Most TCR sequences were observed very rarely across donors, whereas some public TCRs were present in many individuals. It was suggested by the authors that the approach could potentially be generalized to other disease states and immunological phenotypes. A few of the identified cytomegalovirus-associated TCR beta chains were confirmed in vitro to be specific for cytomegalovirus antigens. A later analysis found that TCRs clustered in the first cohort also tended to co-occur in the roughly 120 validation repertoires, with 94% of cluster scores above 0. The validation cohort had no HLA typing available for a later analysis, so co-occurrence within that cohort was assessed over all 120 or so repertoires.

Note on this clone: Its antigen is unknown. Base qualities are not recorded, but no much larger clone differs from it by a single base.

V is pruned by 9 bases and J by 4 bases, leaving 9 bases of the junction without a gene match. Measured from the cysteine to the phenylalanine, the CDR3 is 15 residues long. The entry retains the CDR3 DNA only, 45 bases that are in frame from base 1. Looking up the germline V gene (reference sequence) yields CDR1 SEHNR and CDR2 FQNEAQ. The donors were included in the validation cohort of over a hundred subjects, a group kept apart from the approximately 700-subject first cohort. The library was produced with the immunoSEQ multiplex PCR assay. In the paper's pipeline: A statistical classification framework was developed to diagnose cytomegalovirus status using the catalog of TCR beta chain sequences. The clones in this table, taken by TCRdb from immuneACCESS, are in-frame only. Not every clone is retained; where verified, under half of the shortfall comes from an unresolved V gene, and the cause of the rest is unknown. The V and J calls and clone size are taken from that table; D and trimming were inferred from the DNA. In all, the sample holds hundreds of thousands of clones, and approximately 88% of those were seen once. The top ten clones comprise over 12% of the sample.

The TCR originated in a woman in her twenties or thirties in good health and CMV-seropositive. The rearranged segments are TRBV7-9 and TRBJ2-2; 9 of the junction bases match TRBD1. The sample consisted of PBMCs. The sequence in DNA is TGTGCCAGGAGCCCGACAGGGGGTTCCACCGGGGAGCTGTTTTTT. Translated, this is CARSPTGGSTGELFF.